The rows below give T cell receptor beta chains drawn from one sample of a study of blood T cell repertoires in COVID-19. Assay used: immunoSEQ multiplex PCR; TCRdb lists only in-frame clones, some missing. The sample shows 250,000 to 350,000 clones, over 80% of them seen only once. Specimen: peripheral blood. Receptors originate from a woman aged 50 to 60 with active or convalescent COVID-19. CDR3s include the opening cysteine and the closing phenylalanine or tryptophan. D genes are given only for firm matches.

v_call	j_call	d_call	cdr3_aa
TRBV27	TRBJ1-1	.	CASSLGDEAFF
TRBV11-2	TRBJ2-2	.	CASSLGRWEANTGELFF
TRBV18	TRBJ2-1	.	CASSPVVSYNEQFF
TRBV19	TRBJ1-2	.	CASSTGVNYGYTF
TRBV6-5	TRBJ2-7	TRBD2	CASSYSPGTTYEQYF
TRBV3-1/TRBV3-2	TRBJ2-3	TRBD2	CASSRVLAGLAEDTQYF
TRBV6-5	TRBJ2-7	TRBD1	CASTATGSSYEQYF
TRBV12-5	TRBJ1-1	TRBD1	CASGLVLGQGLLRNTEAFF
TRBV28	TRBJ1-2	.	CASSFLGLDYGYTF
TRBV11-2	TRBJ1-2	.	CASSLIRGGILNNYGYTF
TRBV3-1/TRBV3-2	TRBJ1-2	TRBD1	CASSRDRSYYGYTF
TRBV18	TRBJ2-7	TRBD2	CASSPPGLSTYEQYF
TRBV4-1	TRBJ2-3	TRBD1	CASSRDRGTNTQYF
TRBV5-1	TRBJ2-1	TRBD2	CASSGASGAYNEQFF
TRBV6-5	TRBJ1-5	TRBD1	CASSYRGLVGNQPQHF
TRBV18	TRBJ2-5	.	CASSPRPGETQYF
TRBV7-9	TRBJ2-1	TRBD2	CASSLDRTSVHEQFF
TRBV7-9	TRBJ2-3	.	CASSLAGSTDTQYF
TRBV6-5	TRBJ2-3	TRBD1	CASSPDRVPDTQYF
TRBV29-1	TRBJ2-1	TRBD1	CSGDRANYNEQFF
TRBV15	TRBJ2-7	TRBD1	CATSRGVSRGTGVDEQYF
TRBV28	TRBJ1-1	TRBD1	CASSFQGGGRVTEAFF
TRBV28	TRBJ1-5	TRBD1	CASRAQGLGWSQHF
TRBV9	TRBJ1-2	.	CASSEGVYGYTF
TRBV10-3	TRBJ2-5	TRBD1	CAINGQDQETQYF
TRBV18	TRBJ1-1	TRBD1	CASSPLGQGASEAFF
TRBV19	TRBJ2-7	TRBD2	CASSIGGSSYEQYF
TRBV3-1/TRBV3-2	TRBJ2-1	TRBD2	CASTAGGGYNEQFF
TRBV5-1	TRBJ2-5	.	CASSSGSSQETQYF
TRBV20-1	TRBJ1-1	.	CSASRQGEAFF
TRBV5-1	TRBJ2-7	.	CASSQLGEQYF
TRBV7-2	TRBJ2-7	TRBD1	CASSSGQGPLEQYF
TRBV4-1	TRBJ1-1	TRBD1	CASSQGSLGQGASEAFF
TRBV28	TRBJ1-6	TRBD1	CASSYPGTVYNSPLHF
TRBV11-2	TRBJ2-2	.	CASSLGRWETGPNTGELFF
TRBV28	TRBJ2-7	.	CASRLTPYEQYF
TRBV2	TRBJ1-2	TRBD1	CASSVTDRELNYGYTF
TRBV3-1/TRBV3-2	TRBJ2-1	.	CASSRRWASDSYNEQFF
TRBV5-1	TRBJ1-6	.	CASALGRGNSPLHF
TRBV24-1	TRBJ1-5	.	CASQGLGNQPQHF
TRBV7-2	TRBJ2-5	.	CASSFNRKETQYF
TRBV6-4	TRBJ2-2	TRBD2	CASSGLAGTNTGELFF
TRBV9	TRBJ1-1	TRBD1	CASSAKQGARDTEAFF
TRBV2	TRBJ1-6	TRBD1	CASSLNRQGLSSPLHF
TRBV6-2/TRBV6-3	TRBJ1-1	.	CASSYVPTEAFF
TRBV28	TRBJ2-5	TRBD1	CASRRQGARLETQYF
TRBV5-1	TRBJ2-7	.	CASSLAGSRPYEQYF
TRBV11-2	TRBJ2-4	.	CASSLQGMQNIQYF
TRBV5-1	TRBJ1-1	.	CASSLALQGSTEAFF
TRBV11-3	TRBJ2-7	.	CASSPNRALSYEQYF
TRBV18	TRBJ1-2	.	CASSPGGDYGYTF
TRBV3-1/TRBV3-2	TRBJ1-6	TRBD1	CASSQTGFNSPLHF
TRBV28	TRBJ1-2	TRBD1	CATAGTGGGGYTF
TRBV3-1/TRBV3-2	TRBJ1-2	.	CASSRTGSDYGYTF
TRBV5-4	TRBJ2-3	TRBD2	CASSLGNLLAGPTDTQYF
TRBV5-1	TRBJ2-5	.	CASSLVLGVQETQYF
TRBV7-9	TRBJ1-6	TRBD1	CASSLTGDSPLHF
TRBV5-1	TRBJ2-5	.	CASSPYQETQYF
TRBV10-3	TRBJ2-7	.	CAITQVEGYEQYF
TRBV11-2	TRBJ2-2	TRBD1	CASSLRQGSAGELFF